The clone carrying this T cell receptor beta chain has ten or more counts. Its antigen remains unidentified. The entry originates in a study of response to subunit inactivated influenza vaccine. TCRdb analysed the RT-PCR reads with MiXCR anew, one entry per CDR3 protein. The data contain fewer than 600,000 distinct CDR3 sequences, approximately 6.9% of them singletons. V lost 2 bases and J lost 9, with 14 bases in between. CDR3 length: 14 amino acids. Germline CDR1 reads ENHRY; CDR2 reads SYGVKD. Whole-study findings and limits: The study's authors posited that every seasonal influenza vaccination enlists few new T cells.

This specimen consisted of PBMCs from blood, obtained about 23 months after vaccination. This receptor was obtained from a man aged 50 to 75 who received an inactivated influenza vaccine. This chain connects TRBV10-3 to TRBJ2-1; D not resolved. CDR3 amino acids: CAISELSGVGEQFF. For the CDR3, the DNA is TGTGCCATCAGTGAGCTAAGTGGGGTTGGTGAGCAGTTCTTC.